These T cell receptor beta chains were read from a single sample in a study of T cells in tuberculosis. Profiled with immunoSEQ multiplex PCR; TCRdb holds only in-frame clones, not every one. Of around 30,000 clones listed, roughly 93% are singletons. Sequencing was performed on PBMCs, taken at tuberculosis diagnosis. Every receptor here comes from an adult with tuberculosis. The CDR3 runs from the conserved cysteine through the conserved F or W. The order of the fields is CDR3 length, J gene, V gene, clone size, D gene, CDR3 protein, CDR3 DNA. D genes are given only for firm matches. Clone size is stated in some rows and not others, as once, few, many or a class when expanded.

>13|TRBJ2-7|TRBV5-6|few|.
CASSLGTLHEQYF
TGTGCCAGCAGCTTGGGGACACTCCACGAGCAGTACTTC
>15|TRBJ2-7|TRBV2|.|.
CASSLRRADSYEQYF
TGTGCCAGCTCCCTACGCCGAGCGGACTCCTACGAGCAGTACTTC
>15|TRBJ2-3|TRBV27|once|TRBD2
CASSLRGGKADTQYF
TGTGCCAGCAGTTTGCGGGGAGGGAAAGCAGATACGCAGTATTTT
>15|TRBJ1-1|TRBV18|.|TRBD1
CASSPLQGAGTEAFF
TGTGCCAGCTCACCACTCCAGGGGGCTGGGACTGAAGCTTTCTTT
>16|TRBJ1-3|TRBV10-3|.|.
CAISDGRGGGGNTIYF
TGTGCCATCAGTGACGGAAGGGGAGGTGGAGGAAACACCATATATTTT
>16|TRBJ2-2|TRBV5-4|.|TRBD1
CASSLGRGTNTGELFF
TGTGCCAGCAGCTTGGGCAGGGGGACGAACACCGGGGAGCTGTTTTTT
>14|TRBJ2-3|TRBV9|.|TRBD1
CASSVVGGADTQYF
TGTGCCAGCAGCGTAGTAGGGGGCGCGGATACGCAGTATTTT
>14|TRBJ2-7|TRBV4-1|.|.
CASSQGSSSDEQYF
TGCGCCAGCAGCCAAGGGTCCAGCAGCGACGAGCAGTACTTC
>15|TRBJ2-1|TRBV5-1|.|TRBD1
CASSLGTGNYNEQFF
TGCGCCAGCAGCTTGGGGACAGGGAACTACAATGAGCAGTTCTTC
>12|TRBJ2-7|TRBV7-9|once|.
CASSPQGSEQYF
TGTGCCAGCAGCCCCCAAGGGAGCGAGCAGTACTTC
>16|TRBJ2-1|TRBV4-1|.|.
CASSQDLAPTYNEQFF
TGCGCCAGCAGCCAAGATCTAGCGCCCACCTACAATGAGCAGTTCTTC
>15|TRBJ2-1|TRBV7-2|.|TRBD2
CASSLDRGRAREQFF
TGTGCCAGCAGCTTAGACCGCGGGAGGGCCAGAGAGCAGTTCTTC
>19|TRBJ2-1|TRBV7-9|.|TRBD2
CASSHWKAGGAESDNEQFF
TGTGCCAGCAGCCATTGGAAAGCGGGAGGCGCGGAATCGGACAATGAGCAGTTCTTC
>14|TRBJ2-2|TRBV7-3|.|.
CASSLDSGAGELFF
TGTGCCAGCAGCTTAGACTCCGGCGCCGGGGAGCTGTTTTTT
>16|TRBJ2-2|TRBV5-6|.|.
CASSFRAQGSTGELFF
TGTGCCAGCAGCTTCCGGGCTCAGGGGTCGACCGGGGAGCTGTTTTTT
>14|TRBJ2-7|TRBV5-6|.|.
CASSLRGEGYEQYF
TGTGCCAGCAGCTTACGCGGTGAGGGTTACGAGCAGTACTTC
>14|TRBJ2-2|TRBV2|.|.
CASTRDRNTGELFF
TGTGCCAGCACCCGCGACAGGAACACCGGGGAGCTGTTTTTT
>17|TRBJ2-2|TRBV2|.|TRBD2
CASSDGRLAGDTGELFF
TGTGCCAGCAGTGACGGCCGGCTAGCGGGAGACACCGGGGAGCTGTTTTTT
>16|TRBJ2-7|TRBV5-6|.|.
CASSQKGGQLSYEQYF
TGTGCCAGCAGCCAAAAAGGAGGACAGCTCTCCTACGAGCAGTACTTC
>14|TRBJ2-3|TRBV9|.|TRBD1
CASSVTGVPDTQYF
TGTGCCAGCAGCGTAACAGGGGTCCCAGATACGCAGTATTTT
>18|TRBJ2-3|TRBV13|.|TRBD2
CASSKEVGTSGTTDTQYF
TGTGCCAGCAGCAAAGAGGTTGGGACTAGCGGAACCACAGATACGCAGTATTTT
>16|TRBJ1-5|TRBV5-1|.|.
CASSPLPGTGNQPQHF
TGCGCCAGCAGTCCCTTGCCGGGAACCGGGAATCAGCCCCAGCATTTT
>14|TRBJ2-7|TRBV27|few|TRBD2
CASRGLAGGYEQYF
TGTGCCAGCAGAGGACTAGCGGGAGGGTACGAGCAGTACTTC
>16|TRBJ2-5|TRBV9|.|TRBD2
CASSASGLAGAETQYF
TGTGCCAGCAGCGCTTCGGGACTAGCGGGGGCAGAGACCCAGTACTTC
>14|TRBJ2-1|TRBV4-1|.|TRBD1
CASSQGQGADEQFF
TGCGCCAGCAGCCAAGGACAGGGGGCGGATGAGCAGTTCTTC
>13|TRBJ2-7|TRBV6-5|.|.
CASKREAGYEQYF
TGTGCCAGCAAAAGGGAGGCGGGGTACGAGCAGTACTTC
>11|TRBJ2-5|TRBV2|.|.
CASRQGETQYF
TGTGCCAGCAGACAGGGAGAGACCCAGTACTTC
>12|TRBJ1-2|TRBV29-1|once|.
CSVVQSNYGYTF
TGCAGCGTCGTACAGAGTAACTATGGCTACACCTTC
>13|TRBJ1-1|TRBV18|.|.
CASLTGRDTEAFF
TGTGCCAGCCTAACAGGGCGGGACACTGAAGCTTTCTTT
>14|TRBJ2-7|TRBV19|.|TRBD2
CASSMASGTYEQYF
TGTGCCAGTAGTATGGCTAGCGGGACCTACGAGCAGTACTTC
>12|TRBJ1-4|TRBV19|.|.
CASSIDRQEQFF
TGTGCCAGTAGTATCGACCGACAGGAACAGTTTTTT
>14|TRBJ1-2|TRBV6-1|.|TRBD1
CASIFAGAGGGYTF
TGTGCCAGCATCTTCGCTGGGGCAGGGGGCGGCTACACCTTC
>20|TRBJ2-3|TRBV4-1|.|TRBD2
CASSQGLGTSGGAYTDTQYF
TGCGCCAGCAGCCAAGGACTCGGGACTAGCGGGGGGGCCTACACAGATACGCAGTATTTT
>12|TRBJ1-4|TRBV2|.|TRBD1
CASSETGQGRGF
TGTGCCAGCTCAGAAACGGGACAGGGCAGAGGTTTT
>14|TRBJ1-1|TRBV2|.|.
CASTQQGRNTEAFF
TGTGCCAGCACTCAACAGGGTAGGAACACTGAAGCTTTCTTT
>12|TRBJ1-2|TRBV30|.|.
CAWVSGISGYTF
TGTGCCTGGGTCTCAGGGATCTCTGGCTACACCTTC
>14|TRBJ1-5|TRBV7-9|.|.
CASSLGGGDQPQHF
TGTGCCAGCAGCTTAGGAGGGGGGGACCAGCCCCAGCATTTT
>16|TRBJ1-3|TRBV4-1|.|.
CASSQELGRGGNTIYF
TGCGCCAGCAGCCAAGAATTGGGTAGAGGGGGAAACACCATATATTTT
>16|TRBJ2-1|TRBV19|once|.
CASSISIGRGFNEQFF
TGTGCCAGTAGTATTAGCATAGGACGAGGGTTCAATGAGCAGTTCTTC
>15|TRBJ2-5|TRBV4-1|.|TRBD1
CASSRLGQLQETQYF
TGCGCCAGCAGCCGCTTGGGACAGCTTCAAGAGACCCAGTACTTC
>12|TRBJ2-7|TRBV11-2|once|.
CASRTRGYEQYF
TGTGCCAGCCGTACACGGGGTTACGAGCAGTACTTC
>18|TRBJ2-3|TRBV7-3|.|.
CASSLSGSGEVGTDTQYF
TGTGCCAGCAGCTTAAGTGGTTCGGGGGAGGTTGGCACAGATACGCAGTATTTT
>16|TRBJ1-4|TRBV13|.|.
CASSLGGPATNEKLFF
TGTGCCAGCAGCTTAGGTGGGCCTGCAACTAATGAAAAACTGTTTTTT
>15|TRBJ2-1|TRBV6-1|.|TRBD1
CASSEGIEGASEQFF
TGTGCCAGCAGTGAAGGGATTGAGGGGGCTAGTGAGCAGTTCTTC
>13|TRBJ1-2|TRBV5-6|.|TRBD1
CASSPTGAHGYTF
TGTGCCAGCAGCCCGACAGGGGCACATGGCTACACCTTC
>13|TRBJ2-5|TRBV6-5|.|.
CASSFGPGETQYF
TGTGCCAGCAGTTTCGGACCGGGGGAGACCCAGTACTTC
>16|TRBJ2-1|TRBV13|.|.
CASIPRRTDPTGEQFF
TGTGCCAGCATTCCGAGAAGGACAGACCCTACGGGTGAGCAGTTCTTC
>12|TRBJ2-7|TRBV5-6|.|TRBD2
CASSRSSGEQYF
TGTGCCAGCAGCCGGTCTAGCGGCGAGCAGTACTTC
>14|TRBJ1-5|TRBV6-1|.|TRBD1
CASSHRGGNQPQHF
TGTGCCAGCAGCCACAGGGGTGGCAATCAGCCCCAGCATTTT
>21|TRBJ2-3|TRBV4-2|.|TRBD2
CASSPAHGTGGGLAGVGTQYF
TGTGCCAGCAGCCCGGCCCACGGGACAGGGGGGGGACTAGCGGGAGTCGGTACGCAGTATTTT
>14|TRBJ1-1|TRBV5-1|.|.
CASSHDGQNTEAFF
TGCGCCAGCAGTCATGACGGACAGAACACTGAAGCTTTCTTT